This TCR beta chain was sequenced for a study of CD8 T cells in Susac syndrome. The study used treatment-naive patients who had stable or active relapsing-remitting disease as multiple sclerosis controls. Germline CDR1 PRHDT, CDR2 FYEKMQ (reference sequence). Trimming pared 0 bases from V and 4 bases from J, leaving 13 bases between. CDR3 length: 15 amino acids. After extraction with the RNeasy kit, roughly 0.45 to 1 ug of the RNA was reverse transcribed using random hexamers. Via MiXCR, TCRdb re-called the immunoSEQ multiplex PCR reads, giving one row per CDR3 protein. This sample has 400,000 to 550,000 distinct CDR3 sequences, with approximately 89% found just once.

This receptor was obtained from a human donor with multiple sclerosis. The rearrangement joins TRBV13 to TRBJ2-7, with a weak D call TRBD2 (6 bases). Sequenced sample: CD8+ T cells from PBMCs. CDR3 in DNA: TGTGCCAGCAGCTTAGGTTCGGAGGGCCTGTACGAGCAGTACTTC. The encoded protein is CASSLGSEGLYEQYF.